Following are 3 T cell receptor beta chains from one sample sequenced in a study of blood T cell repertoires in COVID-19. Only in-frame clones appear in the TCRdb table, and some are missing; sequencing was by immunoSEQ multiplex PCR. The sample lists about 170,000 clones; 84% were seen once. The source material was peripheral blood. These receptors all stem from a woman older than 75 with COVID-19, enrolled during active disease.

Only a few counts were recorded for this clone. J is TRBJ1-2 and V is TRBV20-1; TRBD1 aligns across 8 bases. The CDR3 loop spans 14 amino acids. The junction had 5 bases not matched to a gene; V was cut back by 3 bases and J by 2 bases. Germline V gene lookup returns CDR1 DFQATT and CDR2 SNEGSKA (reference sequence). This chain's CDR3 is CSASRQGANYGYTF. CDR3 nucleotides: TGCAGTGCTAGTCGGCAGGGGGCCAACTATGGCTACACCTTC.

Details on this clone: The sample contains more than one DNA sequence encoding this CDR3. The gene calls are TRBV7-9 and TRBJ2-1; no clear D. Germline-derived CDR1 and CDR2 are SEHNR and FQNEAQ (reference sequence). Deletions cut 6 bases from V and 3 bases from J, with 12 bases between. This CDR3 comprises 14 residues. The DNA for the CDR3 is TGTGCCAGCAGTTCCTCTGGCGGCTACAATGAGCAGTTCTTC. It encodes CASSSSGGYNEQFF.

The V and J genes are TRBV19 and TRBJ1-5; possible D gene TRBD1, 6 bases. This CDR3 contains 15 residues. Germline lookup yields CDR1 LNHDA and CDR2 SQIVND (reference sequence). The ends were cut back, 0 bases at V and 2 bases at J, with 8 bases in the middle. In DNA, the CDR3 is TGTGCCAGTAGTATAGACCCAGGGGGCAATCAGCCCCAGCATTTT. It yields the protein CASSIDPGGNQPQHF.